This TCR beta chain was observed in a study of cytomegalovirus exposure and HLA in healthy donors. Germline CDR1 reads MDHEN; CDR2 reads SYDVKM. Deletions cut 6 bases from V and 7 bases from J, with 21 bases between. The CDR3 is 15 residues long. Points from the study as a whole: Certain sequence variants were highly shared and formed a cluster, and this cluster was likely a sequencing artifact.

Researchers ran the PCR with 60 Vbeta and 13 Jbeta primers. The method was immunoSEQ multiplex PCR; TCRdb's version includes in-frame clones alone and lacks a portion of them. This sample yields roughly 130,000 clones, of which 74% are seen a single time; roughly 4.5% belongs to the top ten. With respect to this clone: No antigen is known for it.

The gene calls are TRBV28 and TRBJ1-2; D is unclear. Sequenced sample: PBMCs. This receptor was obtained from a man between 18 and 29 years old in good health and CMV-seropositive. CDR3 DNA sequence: TGTGCCAGCAGCTCCTTAGGGCGGGAGGAAGGTGGCTACACCTTC. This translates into CASSSLGREEGGYTF.